This T cell receptor beta chain was retrieved from a study of identical twins. TCRdb itself ran the 5' RACE reads through MiXCR, one entry per CDR3 protein. The sample holds 200,000 to 300,000 distinct CDR3 sequences, roughly 7% seen once. This CDR3 is built from 14 residues. Per germline, CDR1 MNHNS and CDR2 SASEGT. J gave up 2 bases and V 10 bases, and 9 bases lay outside the gene matches. Note on this clonotype: Its antigen remains unidentified.

Overall study results and limits: Out-of-frame alpha sequences common to twins exhibited an excess of low generation probability. Possibly, invariant MAIT and iNKT cells partly confounded zero-insertion analyses.

Another study also made use of these data, one on yellow fever vaccine responses in identical twins. That work adds: Among the twins, the vaccine T cell response reportedly seemed partly convergent and partly personalized.

The source material was memory (CD45RO+) T cells sorted from blood. The V gene is TRBV6-1, the J gene TRBJ2-3; 7 positions agree with TRBD2. This clonotype was sampled from a woman between 18 and 29 years old in good health. The CDR3 DNA reads TGTGCCACCAAGGGAGGGACGAACACAGATACGCAGTATTTT. Translation: CATKGGTNTDTQYF.